Listed below are T cell receptor beta chains from one sample, sequenced in a study of shared clonotypes between healthy human individuals. Sequenced by immunoSEQ multiplex PCR; TCRdb stores in-frame clones only, minus some. The sample holds about 2.4 million clones, roughly 93% seen once. What was sequenced was naive CD4+ T cells from PBMCs. The source is a young man in good health. Some clones in this sample may be carry-over from other donors' samples. The conserved cysteine and the conserved F or W are not part of the CDR3 here. The order of the fields is clone size, J gene, V gene, D gene, CDR3 protein. The D gene is left open where the match is weak. Clone size is given for some rows only: seen once, a few or many times, or a class if the clone is expanded.

clone size: few; J gene: TRBJ2-7; V gene: TRBV28; D gene: .; CDR3 protein: ASSLWQTPNYEQY
clone size: .; J gene: TRBJ2-1; V gene: TRBV11-2; D gene: TRBD2; CDR3 protein: ASRPGGAGEIYEQF
clone size: .; J gene: TRBJ2-1; V gene: TRBV5-1; D gene: TRBD2; CDR3 protein: ASSRGPLAGDNEQF
clone size: .; J gene: TRBJ2-5; V gene: TRBV5-8; D gene: TRBD2; CDR3 protein: ASSLDLAVIQETQY
clone size: .; J gene: TRBJ2-7; V gene: TRBV12-5; D gene: TRBD1; CDR3 protein: ASGLVSRGLECYEQY
clone size: .; J gene: TRBJ2-5; V gene: TRBV16; D gene: .; CDR3 protein: ASSPLPGSSWQGRPETQY
clone size: few; J gene: TRBJ1-5; V gene: TRBV6-5; D gene: .; CDR3 protein: ASRTRGQPQH
clone size: .; J gene: TRBJ2-2; V gene: TRBV5-4; D gene: TRBD1; CDR3 protein: ASSVQQRGRFGELF
clone size: .; J gene: TRBJ2-3; V gene: TRBV5-1; D gene: .; CDR3 protein: ASSLNTYTDTQY
clone size: once; J gene: TRBJ2-1; V gene: TRBV2; D gene: .; CDR3 protein: ASSPPLFEQF
clone size: .; J gene: TRBJ1-6; V gene: TRBV4-1; D gene: .; CDR3 protein: ASSQDLVRVAALH